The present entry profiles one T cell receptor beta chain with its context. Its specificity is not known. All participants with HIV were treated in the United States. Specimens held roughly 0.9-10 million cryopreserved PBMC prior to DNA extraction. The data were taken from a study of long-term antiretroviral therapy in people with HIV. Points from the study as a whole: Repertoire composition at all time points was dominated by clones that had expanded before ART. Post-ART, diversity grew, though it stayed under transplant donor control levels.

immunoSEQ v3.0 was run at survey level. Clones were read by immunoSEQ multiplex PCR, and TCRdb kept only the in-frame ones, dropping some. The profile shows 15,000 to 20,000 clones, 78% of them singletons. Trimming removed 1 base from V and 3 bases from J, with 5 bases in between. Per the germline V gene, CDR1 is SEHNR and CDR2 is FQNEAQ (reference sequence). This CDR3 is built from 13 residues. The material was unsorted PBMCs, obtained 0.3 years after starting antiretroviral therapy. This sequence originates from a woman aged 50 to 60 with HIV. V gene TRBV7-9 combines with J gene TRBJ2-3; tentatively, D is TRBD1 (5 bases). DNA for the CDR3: TGTGCCAGCAGCTTAGACAGGACAGATACGCAGTATTTT. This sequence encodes CASSLDRTDTQYF.